The rows below give T cell receptor beta chains drawn from one sample of a study of T-cell reconstitution after alpha-beta-depleted transplantation in children. TCRdb called the PCR reads again in MiXCR, with one record for every CDR3 protein. Among fewer than 550,000 distinct CDR3 sequences listed, 10% to 12% were seen once. The starting material was PBMCs, mostly from graft donor cells, obtained 180 days after TCRalphabeta/CD19-depleted stem cell transplant. The receptors shown here come from a female patient aged 2-9 years who had a stem cell transplant for aplastic anemia, so the T cells may come from the graft donor. CDR3s include the opening cysteine and the closing phenylalanine or tryptophan. The order of the fields is CDR3 DNA, CDR3 protein, D gene, V gene, J gene, clone size. A D gene is named only where the DNA matches it firmly. The listing skips clone size in some rows; elsewhere it reads once, few, many or a size class.

CDR3nt: TGCGCCAGCAGCTTGGGGGACAGGGAATTAGAAAAGACCCAGTACTTC
CDR3aa: CASSLGDRELEKTQYF
d_gene: TRBD1
v_gene: TRBV5-1
j_gene: TRBJ2-5
abundance: .

CDR3nt: TGCAGTGCTAGACCCCGGACTTTTGCGGTATACTTC
CDR3aa: CSARPRTFAVYF
d_gene: .
v_gene: TRBV20-1
j_gene: TRBJ2-4
abundance: .

CDR3nt: TGTGCCAGCAGCTTCGGTGGGTCCCGCTCCTACAATGAGCAGTTCTTC
CDR3aa: CASSFGGSRSYNEQFF
d_gene: .
v_gene: TRBV7-9
j_gene: TRBJ2-1
abundance: .

CDR3nt: TGTGCTAGTGGGGGGGGACTAGCTGGGTCCTACAATGAGCAGTTCTTC
CDR3aa: CASGGGLAGSYNEQFF
d_gene: TRBD2
v_gene: TRBV12-5
j_gene: TRBJ2-1
abundance: few

CDR3nt: TGTGCCAGCACCTCGGCGCAAGCCTTCTATGGCTACACCTTC
CDR3aa: CASTSAQAFYGYTF
d_gene: .
v_gene: TRBV28
j_gene: TRBJ1-2
abundance: many

CDR3nt: TGCGCCAGCAGCTTCGGGGATGCTAATGAAAAACTGTTTTTT
CDR3aa: CASSFGDANEKLFF
d_gene: .
v_gene: TRBV5-1
j_gene: TRBJ1-4
abundance: few

CDR3nt: TGTGCCAGCAGTTACTTGGGACGGAGGAGAGAGACCCAGTACTTC
CDR3aa: CASSYLGRRRETQYF
d_gene: .
v_gene: TRBV6-2/TRBV6-3
j_gene: TRBJ2-5
abundance: few

CDR3nt: TGCAGTGCTAGAGATTTGACTAGCGGGAGTATATCCTACGAGCAGTACTTC
CDR3aa: CSARDLTSGSISYEQYF
d_gene: TRBD2
v_gene: TRBV20-1
j_gene: TRBJ2-7
abundance: .

CDR3nt: TGTGCCAGCAGTTTGGGTACGCAGGGCAATGAGCAGTTCTTC
CDR3aa: CASSLGTQGNEQFF
d_gene: .
v_gene: TRBV28
j_gene: TRBJ2-1
abundance: many

CDR3nt: TGTGCCAGCAGCTTAGGGAGGAGCTCCTACAATGAGCAGTTCTTC
CDR3aa: CASSLGRSSYNEQFF
d_gene: .
v_gene: TRBV11-1
j_gene: TRBJ2-1
abundance: many

CDR3nt: TGTGCCAGCAGTTACCGTCCATCCGGCCAGCCCCAGCATTTT
CDR3aa: CASSYRPSGQPQHF
d_gene: .
v_gene: TRBV6-5
j_gene: TRBJ1-5
abundance: few

CDR3nt: TGTGCCAGCAGAGCCGGGACAGGTACCACTGAAGCTTTCTTT
CDR3aa: CASRAGTGTTEAFF
d_gene: TRBD1
v_gene: TRBV28
j_gene: TRBJ1-1
abundance: many

CDR3nt: TGTGCCAGCAGCCAAGAGCAGGGGTACACTGAAGCTTTCTTT
CDR3aa: CASSQEQGYTEAFF
d_gene: .
v_gene: TRBV4-2
j_gene: TRBJ1-1
abundance: few

CDR3nt: TGCAGTGTGAGGGGCGGGAGCTCCTACAATGAGCAGTTCTTC
CDR3aa: CSVRGGSSYNEQFF
d_gene: TRBD2
v_gene: TRBV20-1
j_gene: TRBJ2-1
abundance: few

CDR3nt: TGTGCCAGCACCTACCCCGAAGGTTTTCGGACTGAAGCTTTCTTT
CDR3aa: CASTYPEGFRTEAFF
d_gene: .
v_gene: TRBV28
j_gene: TRBJ1-1
abundance: few

CDR3nt: TGTGCCAGCAGCCCCGGACAGGGAGAGACCCAGTACTTC
CDR3aa: CASSPGQGETQYF
d_gene: TRBD1
v_gene: TRBV18
j_gene: TRBJ2-5
abundance: many

CDR3nt: TGTGCCAGCACTTTAAGGAGGTCCCAGAGTACAGATACGCAGTATTTT
CDR3aa: CASTLRRSQSTDTQYF
d_gene: .
v_gene: TRBV27
j_gene: TRBJ2-3
abundance: .

CDR3nt: TGTGCCAGCAACCCCGGGACTAGCGCCTACAATGAGCAGTTCTTC
CDR3aa: CASNPGTSAYNEQFF
d_gene: TRBD2
v_gene: TRBV28
j_gene: TRBJ2-1
abundance: few

CDR3nt: TGTGCCAGCACCCCCGGGGGTGAGGCTTTCTTT
CDR3aa: CASTPGGEAFF
d_gene: .
v_gene: TRBV7-9
j_gene: TRBJ1-1
abundance: .

CDR3nt: TGTGCCAGCACCCCGGCAGAGAATTCACCCCTCCACTTT
CDR3aa: CASTPAENSPLHF
d_gene: .
v_gene: TRBV28
j_gene: TRBJ1-6
abundance: .

CDR3nt: TGCAGCGTTGAGGCCTCCTACAATGAGCAGTTCTTC
CDR3aa: CSVEASYNEQFF
d_gene: .
v_gene: TRBV29-1
j_gene: TRBJ2-1
abundance: few

CDR3nt: TGTGCCAGCAGCCAATTAGCGGGAGGGCGTGAGCAGTTCTTC
CDR3aa: CASSQLAGGREQFF
d_gene: TRBD2
v_gene: TRBV7-2
j_gene: TRBJ2-1
abundance: few

CDR3nt: TGCGCCAGCAGCTCCAGGGGGAGCGGTTCACCCCTCCACTTT
CDR3aa: CASSSRGSGSPLHF
d_gene: TRBD1
v_gene: TRBV5-1
j_gene: TRBJ1-6
abundance: .

CDR3nt: TGCAGCGTCGCTATCCTGAGGAGTTACAATGAGCAGTTCTTC
CDR3aa: CSVAILRSYNEQFF
d_gene: .
v_gene: TRBV29-1
j_gene: TRBJ2-1
abundance: .

CDR3nt: TGTGCCAGCAGAGGTTACGGGGCGGGGCAGGGTTATTCACCCCTCCACTTT
CDR3aa: CASRGYGAGQGYSPLHF
d_gene: .
v_gene: TRBV2
j_gene: TRBJ1-6
abundance: .

CDR3nt: TGCAGCGTTGAAACGTTTCGCAATACGCAGTATTTT
CDR3aa: CSVETFRNTQYF
d_gene: .
v_gene: TRBV29-1
j_gene: TRBJ2-3
abundance: many

CDR3nt: TGCAGCGTTGGACAGGGTGGTCAGCCCCAGCATTTT
CDR3aa: CSVGQGGQPQHF
d_gene: TRBD1
v_gene: TRBV29-1
j_gene: TRBJ1-5
abundance: many

CDR3nt: TGTGCCAGCAGCAATGGGGCAGTCTCTGGAAACACCATATATTTT
CDR3aa: CASSNGAVSGNTIYF
d_gene: .
v_gene: TRBV12-3/TRBV12-4
j_gene: TRBJ1-3
abundance: few

CDR3nt: TGTGCCAGCAGACGGACAGGGGGTAATTCACCCCTCCACTTT
CDR3aa: CASRRTGGNSPLHF
d_gene: TRBD1
v_gene: TRBV3-1
j_gene: TRBJ1-6
abundance: few

CDR3nt: TGCGCCAGCAGAGAGATTAGCTCCTACAATGAGCAGTTCTTC
CDR3aa: CASREISSYNEQFF
d_gene: .
v_gene: TRBV5-1
j_gene: TRBJ2-1
abundance: .

CDR3nt: TGCAGCGTTGTATTCAGGGTGAACACCGGGGAGCTGTTTTTT
CDR3aa: CSVVFRVNTGELFF
d_gene: .
v_gene: TRBV29-1
j_gene: TRBJ2-2
abundance: many

CDR3nt: TGTGCCAGCTCACGCTCTGTGATTCCCGGGGAGCTGTTTTTT
CDR3aa: CASSRSVIPGELFF
d_gene: .
v_gene: TRBV18
j_gene: TRBJ2-2
abundance: .

CDR3nt: TGTGCCAGCAGTTGGGGTGCGGGGGGGGGCCAAGAGACCCAGTACTTC
CDR3aa: CASSWGAGGGQETQYF
d_gene: TRBD2
v_gene: TRBV12-3/TRBV12-4
j_gene: TRBJ2-5
abundance: .

CDR3nt: TGTGCCAGCAGACCCAGGACAGGGGGCGAAGAGACCCAGTACTTC
CDR3aa: CASRPRTGGEETQYF
d_gene: TRBD1
v_gene: TRBV25-1
j_gene: TRBJ2-5
abundance: few

CDR3nt: TGTGCCAGCAGGGGGGACAGGCATAATGAGCAGTTCTTC
CDR3aa: CASRGDRHNEQFF
d_gene: TRBD1
v_gene: TRBV12-3/TRBV12-4
j_gene: TRBJ2-1
abundance: .

CDR3nt: TGCGCCAGCAGCCAAGACCCCAGCGGGAGGGCCGTTACAGATACGCAGTATTTT
CDR3aa: CASSQDPSGRAVTDTQYF
d_gene: TRBD2
v_gene: TRBV4-1
j_gene: TRBJ2-3
abundance: few

CDR3nt: TGTGCCAGCAGCTTAAGAGTGGAGGGGGCCGGCTACAATGAGCAGTTCTTC
CDR3aa: CASSLRVEGAGYNEQFF
d_gene: .
v_gene: TRBV7-9
j_gene: TRBJ2-1
abundance: .

CDR3nt: TGCAGTGCTAGACGGAGGGTAACCGGGGAGCTGTTTTTT
CDR3aa: CSARRRVTGELFF
d_gene: .
v_gene: TRBV20-1
j_gene: TRBJ2-2
abundance: many

CDR3nt: TGTGCCAGCCAAGCGGGAGGGCTAGAGACCCAGTACTTC
CDR3aa: CASQAGGLETQYF
d_gene: TRBD2
v_gene: TRBV7-9
j_gene: TRBJ2-5
abundance: .

CDR3nt: TGTGCCATCAGCGGTACTAGCGGGGGAGGGGAGCAGTTCTTC
CDR3aa: CAISGTSGGGEQFF
d_gene: TRBD2
v_gene: TRBV10-3
j_gene: TRBJ2-1
abundance: few

CDR3nt: TGTGCCAGCAGAGAACTAGCGGGAGGGGACAATGAGCAGTTCTTC
CDR3aa: CASRELAGGDNEQFF
d_gene: TRBD2
v_gene: TRBV11-3
j_gene: TRBJ2-1
abundance: .

CDR3nt: TGTGCCATCAGTGATTGGCAGGTGGGGCAGTATTTT
CDR3aa: CAISDWQVGQYF
d_gene: .
v_gene: TRBV10-3
j_gene: TRBJ2-3
abundance: few

CDR3nt: TGCAGTGCATGGACTAGCGTGAGCTCCTACGAGCAGTACTTC
CDR3aa: CSAWTSVSSYEQYF
d_gene: TRBD2
v_gene: TRBV20-1
j_gene: TRBJ2-7
abundance: .

CDR3nt: TGTGCCAGCAGCCAAGATCCGGGAGTATCAGATACGCAGTATTTT
CDR3aa: CASSQDPGVSDTQYF
d_gene: .
v_gene: TRBV3-1
j_gene: TRBJ2-3
abundance: few

CDR3nt: TGTGCCAGCAGACTTACAGGGGGCGAATCGGAGACCCAGTACTTC
CDR3aa: CASRLTGGESETQYF
d_gene: TRBD1
v_gene: TRBV6-1
j_gene: TRBJ2-5
abundance: once

CDR3nt: TGTGCCAGCAGCGGGACTAGCGGGATTGTCTCAGAGACCCAGTACTTC
CDR3aa: CASSGTSGIVSETQYF
d_gene: TRBD2
v_gene: TRBV6-5
j_gene: TRBJ2-5
abundance: few

CDR3nt: TGCAGTGCCAATCTTCCAGGGGGCAATTCACCCCTCCACTTT
CDR3aa: CSANLPGGNSPLHF
d_gene: TRBD1
v_gene: TRBV20-1
j_gene: TRBJ1-6
abundance: few

CDR3nt: TGTGCCAGCAGCCAAGATGTGGGGACGCGGCGACTAAGCTCCTACGAGCAGTACTTC
CDR3aa: CASSQDVGTRRLSSYEQYF
d_gene: .
v_gene: TRBV4-2
j_gene: TRBJ2-7
abundance: .

CDR3nt: TGTGCCAGCTGGGGACAGACGGCCGGGGAGCTGTTTTTT
CDR3aa: CASWGQTAGELFF
d_gene: TRBD1
v_gene: TRBV7-9
j_gene: TRBJ2-2
abundance: few

CDR3nt: TGTGCCAGCAGGGGGGGGCCTCGCACAGATACGCAGTATTTT
CDR3aa: CASRGGPRTDTQYF
d_gene: .
v_gene: TRBV27
j_gene: TRBJ2-3
abundance: .

CDR3nt: TGTGCCAGCAGTTACTCCGAAGGGAGCCCCTCCTACAATGAGCAGTTCTTC
CDR3aa: CASSYSEGSPSYNEQFF
d_gene: .
v_gene: TRBV6-5
j_gene: TRBJ2-1
abundance: few

CDR3nt: TGTGCCAGCAGTGACAGGGGACGCGGGATGAACACTGAAGCTTTCTTT
CDR3aa: CASSDRGRGMNTEAFF
d_gene: .
v_gene: TRBV6-1
j_gene: TRBJ1-1
abundance: .